This T cell receptor (beta chain) comes out of a study of T cell repertoires in cytomegalovirus infection. Turning to the study itself: Recently described HLA-C-restricted plus well-studied HLA-B-restricted CMV epitopes were used. Matching HLA type, along with CMV infection, was indicated by public TCR beta signatures.

TCRdb reprocessed the reads with MiXCR, giving one entry per CDR3 protein. The table lists some 110,000 distinct CDR3 sequences, roughly 32% of them singletons. The study, taken as a whole, reports: Ex vivo responses were dominated by HLA-C-restricted CMV-specific TCR beta clonotypes. The cumulative frequency of public TCR beta families distinguished individuals who carried CMV together with the relevant HLA.

The CDR3 spans 16 residues. The V segment lost 5 bases and the J segment 10 bases; nucleotides outside the gene matches: 13. The germline CDR1 and CDR2 sequences are SEHNR and FQNEAQ (reference sequence). In the case of this clonotype: Its target is unknown.

The sequence was obtained from a human donor in good health (CMV status not recorded). Some clones in this sample may be carry-over from other donors' samples. This rearrangement joins TRBV7-9 to TRBJ1-4, with 10 bases aligning to TRBD1. This specimen was CD8+ T cells from cultured PBMCs, taken from culture after CMV antigen stimulation. CDR3 in amino acids: CASSLRDRGIDVKLFF. In DNA form, the CDR3 reads TGTGCCAGCAGCCTTCGGGACAGGGGAATAGATGTAAAACTGTTTTTT.